This TCR beta chain was retrieved from a study of immune evolution from preneoplasia to lung adenocarcinoma. Patients had resection in Japan or China between about 2013 and 2017. Histologic diagnosis was independently verified by two lung pathologists. Trimming removed 3 bases from V and 11 bases from J, with 9 bases in between. Germline V gene sequence: CDR1 SGHRS, CDR2 YFSETQ. The CDR3 contains 11 residues. Notes on the study in general: Normal lung had the highest top T cell clone frequencies.

With respect to this clone: Its cognate antigen is unknown.

The data were produced by immunoSEQ multiplex PCR, yet TCRdb's version contains in-frame clones alone and is incomplete. The sample has roughly 4,700 clones, over 60% seen once. The material sequenced was FFPE adjacent normal lung tissue. The TCR comes from a person aged 60-79 years with lung adenocarcinoma. The chain has TRBV5-1 and TRBJ2-4; a weak D match, TRBD1 (5 bases). The CDR3 is CASSSLGVQYF. CDR3 sequence (DNA): TGCGCCAGCAGCTCATTAGGGGTTCAGTACTTC.